Reported below is one TCR beta chain. Its antigen is currently unknown. The sample belongs to a study of T cell repertoires in cytomegalovirus infection. On the study more broadly: Recently identified HLA-C-restricted CMV epitopes were among the peptides used. Study conclusions and caveats: Dominant in the ex vivo response were TCR beta clonotypes restricted by HLA-C and specific for CMV.

A single record per CDR3 protein comes from TCRdb applying MiXCR to the reads. Of about 500,000 distinct CDR3 sequences listed, 30% to 40% are singletons. The germline CDR1 and CDR2 sequences are KGHDR and SFDVKD. The CDR3 is 15 amino acids. With 8 bases removed from V and 6 bases from J, the gap between germline ends came to 19 bases. This receptor was taken from a human donor in good health (CMV status not recorded). Some clones in this sample may be carry-over from other donors' samples. Specimen: cultured PBMCs, collected from culture after CMV antigen stimulation. The rearrangement links TRBV24-1 to TRBJ1-5, with D perhaps matching TRBD1 (6 bases). This CDR3 is CATKDASGDGQPQHF. In DNA, the CDR3 is TGTGCCACCAAGGACGCTTCAGGGGACGGTCAGCCCCAGCATTTT.